The 31 T cell receptor beta chains presented below share a single source sample, sequenced in a study of shared clonotypes between healthy human individuals. Assay used: immunoSEQ multiplex PCR; TCRdb lists only in-frame clones, some missing. The sample yields about half a million clones, 75% to 85% seen once. Sequenced input: PBMCs. The receptors were gathered from a woman aged 40-49 years in good health. Some clones in this sample may be carry-over from other donors' samples.

This clone was detected a few times. This chain uses TRBV5-1 with TRBJ2-3, with D hard to call. The V end was cut by 2 bases, the J end by 0 bases, with 10 bases between. Germline lookup yields CDR1 SGHRS and CDR2 YFSETQ. The CDR3 spans 15 residues. CDR3 DNA sequence: TGCGCCAGCAGCTTAAGCGCGCCTAGCACAGATACGCAGTATTTT. This gives the protein CASSLSAPSTDTQYF.

J is TRBJ1-1 and V is TRBV19; tentatively, D is TRBD1 (6 bases). The germline V gene has CDR1 LNHDA and CDR2 SQIVND (reference sequence). Trimming took off 3 bases at V and 5 bases at J, with 13 bases between the two ends. The CDR3 has 14 amino acids. CDR3 DNA: TGTGCCAGTAGTATTCAGGGGCGCGGTACTGAAGCTTTCTTT. The encoded protein is CASSIQGRGTEAFF.

The V and J genes are TRBV21-1 and TRBJ1-5. TRBV21-1 is a pseudogene segment. CDR3 length: 14 amino acids. The CDR3 nucleotides are TGTGCCAGCAGCAAAGAGGGAGGTGGGCAGCCCCAGCATTTT. Translating gives CASSKEGGGQPQHF.

At least ten counts were recorded for this clone. This chain uses TRBV5-6 with TRBJ1-5; 9 bases map to TRBD1. Trimming cost V 3 bases and J 4 bases; bases outside gene matches: 5. This CDR3 spans 15 amino acids. Germline V lookup: CDR1 SGHDT, CDR2 YYEEEE. The CDR3 region has the DNA TGTGCCAGCAGCTCGGGACAGGGACAAAATCAGCCCCAGCATTTT. It encodes CASSSGQGQNQPQHF.

The chain couples TRBV2 to TRBJ2-7; TRBD1 matches 9 bases. The CDR3 runs to 14 residues. Trimming cost V 7 bases and J 3 bases; bases outside gene matches: 7. The germline gives CDR1 SNHLY, CDR2 FYNNEI. The CDR3 spells CASNLDRGNYEQYF. The CDR3 bases are TGTGCCAGCAACCTGGACAGGGGAAACTACGAGCAGTACTTC.

The V gene is TRBV25-1, the J gene TRBJ2-3; D may be TRBD2 (5 bases). CDR3 length equals 14 residues. Per germline, CDR1 MGHDK and CDR2 SYGVNS. Trimming removed 2 bases from V and 2 bases from J, with 8 bases in between. The CDR3 sequence: CASSETGITDTQYF. CDR3 coding DNA: TGTGCCAGCAGTGAAACGGGAATCACAGATACGCAGTATTTT.

The chain combines TRBV7-2 with TRBJ2-7; 11 bases match TRBD2. The CDR3 loop spans 14 amino acids. The germline gives CDR1 SGHTA, CDR2 FQGNSA. Trimming at V came to 1 base and at J to 5 bases, leaving 1 base not matched to a gene. CDR3: CASSLDSGRDEQYF. The CDR3 region has the DNA TGTGCCAGCAGCTTAGATAGCGGGAGGGACGAGCAGTACTTC.

The rearrangement joins TRBV7-6 to TRBJ2-1, with 12 bases fitting TRBD2. V lost 5 bases, J lost 5 bases, and 7 bases stayed unmatched. Germline V gene lookup returns CDR1 SGHVS and CDR2 FNYEAQ. The CDR3 runs to 16 residues. CDR3 region: CASSPRTSGTNNEQFF. The CDR3 DNA reads TGTGCCAGCAGCCCGAGGACTAGCGGGACCAACAATGAGCAGTTCTTC.

This clone has more than one count but fewer than ten. This chain uses TRBV19 with TRBJ1-1; possibly TRBD1 for D (5 bases). V lost 8 bases, J lost 0 bases, and 10 bases lay in between. CDR3 length equals 13 residues. The V gene's germline CDR1 is LNHDA and CDR2 SQIVND (reference sequence). CDR3 sequence (DNA): TGTGCCAGTGGGGGACCGGTGAACACTGAAGCTTTCTTT. Protein sequence: CASGGPVNTEAFF.

This chain uses TRBV29-1 with TRBJ1-4; D call uncertain. The CDR3 spans 13 residues. Trimming left V 4 bases short and J 5 bases short, with 11 bases between. Germline V gives CDR1 SQVTM, CDR2 ANQGSEA. The CDR3, as DNA: TGCAGCGTTGGGTGGCAGGAGAATGAAAAACTGTTTTTT. Amino acids: CSVGWQENEKLFF.

This clone appeared once. V gene TRBV11-2 combines with J gene TRBJ2-3; 7 bases line up with TRBD1. Trimming took 5 bases from V and 4 from J; bases not matched to a gene: 9. There are 15 residues in the CDR3. The germline V gene encodes CDR1 SGHAT and CDR2 FQNNGV. The CDR3 loop reads CASSNLAGGADTQYF. The CDR3, as DNA: TGTGCCAGCAGCAACTTGGCAGGGGGTGCAGATACGCAGTATTTT.

The chain employs TRBV4-1 and TRBJ1-3; D perhaps matches TRBD1 (5 bases). The CDR3 sequence is 19 residues long. Germline lookup yields CDR1 MGHRA and CDR2 YSYEKL. V lost 2 bases and J 1 base, leaving 21 bases between the germline ends. CDR3 coding DNA: TGCGCCAGCAGCCAAATCGATCTGAGAGCGGGACGGTCTGGAAACACCATATATTTT. This codes for CASSQIDLRAGRSGNTIYF.

This clone was seen a single time. The genes are TRBV21-1 and TRBJ2-7. TRBV21-1 is annotated as a pseudogene. This CDR3 has 11 residues. CDR3 coding DNA: TGTGCCAGCAGCCTCGGATACGAGCAGTACTTC. It encodes CASSLGYEQYF.

This clone turned up a few times. V usage is TRBV18 and J usage is TRBJ2-7; 8 bases agree with TRBD1. Germline loops: CDR1 KGHSH, CDR2 LQKENI. The CDR3 sequence is 15 residues long. The V segment lost 4 bases and the J segment 6 bases; nucleotides outside the gene matches: 11. This CDR3 is CASSREGQGWGEQYF. Written as DNA, the CDR3 is TGTGCCAGCTCACGTGAAGGACAGGGATGGGGCGAGCAGTACTTC.

This clone has at least ten counts. The genes are TRBV28 and TRBJ2-1; 8 bases line up with TRBD2. Germline values: CDR1 MDHEN, CDR2 SYDVKM. The CDR3 has 15 residues. Unmatched junction bases numbered 10, after V lost 5 bases and J lost 7 bases. The CDR3 sequence is CASSHPRGGQNEQFF. In nucleotides, the CDR3 is TGTGCCAGCAGTCACCCTCGGGGGGGCCAGAATGAGCAGTTCTTC.

The chain's CDR3 is CASSFNPRQAGQPQHF. The CDR3 DNA sequence: TGTGCCAGCAGTTTCAACCCCCGACAGGCCGGGCAGCCCCAGCATTTT. The gene calls are TRBV28 and TRBJ1-5; TRBD1 is a possible D gene (6 bases). Germline-derived CDR1 and CDR2 are MDHEN and SYDVKM. This CDR3 region has 16 residues. V lost 3 bases to trimming and J lost 7 bases, with 19 bases between them.

This chain joins TRBV19 and TRBJ1-2; 7 bases line up with TRBD1. Trimming cost V 5 bases and J 8 bases; bases outside gene matches: 11. Germline-derived CDR1 and CDR2 are LNHDA and SQIVND (reference sequence). The CDR3 extends over 14 amino acids. The CDR3 spells CASSFSGTEVGYTF. The CDR3 nucleotides read TGTGCCAGTAGTTTTTCCGGGACAGAGGTCGGCTACACCTTC. Drawing the rest from reference TRBV19 and TRBJ1-2, the complete variable domain is DGGITQSPKYLFRKEGQNVTLSCEQNLNHDAMYWYRQDPGQGLRLIYYSQIVNDFQKGDIAEGYSVSREKKESFPLTVTSAQKNPTAFYLCASSFSGTEVGYTFGSGTRLTVV.

A word on this clone: The sample contains more than one DNA sequence encoding this CDR3. This chain links TRBV28 with TRBJ1-2; no clear D. The CDR3 is 14 residues long. Trimming shortened V by 5 bases and J by 2 bases, and 12 bases separated the two germline ends. The germline V gene encodes CDR1 MDHEN and CDR2 SYDVKM. The CDR3 sequence: CASSLPGRNYGYTF. In DNA, the CDR3 is TGTGCCAGCAGTCTCCCGGGCCGAAACTATGGCTACACCTTC.

A note on this clone: One end of the junction fails to match germline, which may point to a read error. The chain recombines TRBV23-1 with TRBJ2-7, with D possibly matching TRBD2 (6 bases). TRBV23-1 is an open reading frame, and its role is uncertain. This CDR3 region has 10 residues. CDR3 DNA sequence: TGCGCCAGCAGCCGTATGGAGGGGCACTTC. Amino acid sequence: CASSRMEGHF.

The chain uses TRBV9 and TRBJ2-1; TRBD1 matches 9 bases. The germline CDR1 and CDR2 sequences are SGDLS and YYNGEE. With 0 bases clipped from V and 5 bases from J, the junction kept 3 bases outside the gene matches. The CDR3 extends over 15 amino acids. CDR3 amino acids: CASSVGGTGHNEQFF. CDR3 coding DNA: TGTGCCAGCAGCGTAGGGGGGACAGGGCACAATGAGCAGTTCTTC.

This rearrangement joins TRBV25-1 to TRBJ2-1; 11 bases match TRBD2. The V gene end was trimmed by 6 bases and the J gene end by 0 bases; junction bases not matched to a gene: 4. This CDR3 is built from 16 residues. Germline-derived CDR1 and CDR2 are MGHDK and SYGVNS. The CDR3 is CASRGTSGLSYNEQFF. CDR3 sequence (DNA): TGTGCCAGCAGAGGGACTAGCGGTCTCTCCTACAATGAGCAGTTCTTC.

The V gene is TRBV30, the J gene TRBJ1-5; possible D gene TRBD1, 6 bases. The CDR3 spans 13 residues. Germline lookup yields CDR1 GTSNPN and CDR2 SVGIG (reference sequence). V gave up 2 bases and J gave up 7 bases, with 12 bases separating them. CDR3 amino acids: CAWSTRTEQPQHF. The CDR3, as DNA: TGTGCCTGGAGTACCAGGACAGAACAGCCCCAGCATTTT.

This clone was seen a single time. The chain links TRBV5-4 to TRBJ2-5; 10 nucleotides line up with TRBD2. The CDR3 spans 15 residues. The germline V gene encodes CDR1 SGHNT and CDR2 YYREEE (reference sequence). Unmatched junction bases numbered 2, after V lost 0 bases and J lost 3 bases. The CDR3 loop is CASSLEGTSEETQYF. CDR3 bases: TGTGCCAGCAGCTTGGAAGGGACTAGCGAAGAGACCCAGTACTTC.

CDR3 sequence: CASSLGGDSLNYGYTF. CDR3 coding DNA: TGTGCCAGCAGCTTGGGGGGAGACTCCCTTAACTATGGCTACACCTTC. The chain uses TRBV5-6 and TRBJ1-2; D is uncertain. The germline CDR1 and CDR2 sequences are SGHDT and YYEEEE. V gave up 0 bases and J gave up 1 base, with 13 bases separating them. The length of the CDR3 is 16 residues.

The rearrangement uses TRBV9 and TRBJ2-6; 9 positions agree with TRBD2. V dropped 0 bases and J dropped 4; count of bases not matched to a gene: 11. Germline V gene lookup returns CDR1 SGDLS and CDR2 YYNGEE. The CDR3 contains 19 residues. The CDR3 protein is CASSVDPAGGKRGANVLTF. CDR3 sequence (DNA): TGTGCCAGCAGCGTAGACCCAGCGGGAGGAAAGCGAGGGGCCAACGTCCTGACTTTC.

The rearrangement uses TRBV28 and TRBJ2-7, with TRBD2 identical over 7 bases. Germline CDR1 MDHEN, CDR2 SYDVKM. This CDR3 comprises 15 residues. The trim removed 6 bases at V and 6 bases at J, leaving 14 bases unmatched. The CDR3 loop reads CASSYLSGPSGEQYF. The CDR3 bases are TGTGCCAGCAGCTACCTTAGCGGGCCCTCCGGCGAGCAGTACTTC.

The genes are TRBV5-5 and TRBJ2-6; the D is unclear. The CDR3 contains 14 residues. Germline values: CDR1 SGHKS, CDR2 YYEKEE (reference sequence). V gave up 1 base and J gave up 7 bases, with 9 bases separating them. CDR3 loop: CASSLSLDANVLTF. The CDR3 region has the DNA TGTGCCAGCAGCTTGTCACTGGACGCCAACGTCCTGACTTTC.

The chain is built from TRBV5-4 and TRBJ2-3, with D possibly matching TRBD1 (5 bases). Germline values: CDR1 SGHNT, CDR2 YYREEE (reference sequence). V was trimmed by 0 bases and J by 1 base, leaving 12 bases between them. This CDR3 has 16 residues. The CDR3 protein is CASSLVQARGTDTQYF. CDR3 sequence (DNA): TGTGCCAGCAGCTTGGTGCAGGCCAGGGGCACAGATACGCAGTATTTT.

This rearrangement joins TRBV7-6 to TRBJ1-1, with D perhaps matching TRBD1 (6 bases). The CDR3 has 16 amino acids. Between the trimmed V and J ends, which lost 7 bases and 3 bases, there was a span of 21 bases. From germline, CDR1 is SGHVS and CDR2 FNYEAQ. The CDR3 region is CASTPQHREPYTEAFF. The CDR3 nucleotides read TGTGCCAGCACCCCGCAGCACAGGGAGCCGTACACTGAAGCTTTCTTT.

This clone was recorded many times. V gene TRBV7-8 combines with J gene TRBJ1-1; D unclear. The CDR3 is 14 amino acids. The germline V gene has CDR1 SGHVS and CDR2 FQNEAQ. V lost 5 bases and J lost 5, with 15 bases in between. CDR3 in DNA: TGTGCCAGCAGCCCCGTTGGGATCGGGACTGAAGCTTTCTTT. Protein product: CASSPVGIGTEAFF.

Only a few counts were recorded for this clone. The chain combines TRBV10-3 with TRBJ2-7; D might be TRBD2 (6 bases). CDR1 is ENHRY, CDR2 SYGVKD, per germline. The CDR3 runs 12 residues. The V end lost 6 bases, the J end lost 6 bases, and 12 bases lay between the germline ends. CDR3 bases: TGTGCCATCAGCGCTAGCGATCCCGAGCAGTACTTC. Translation gives CAISASDPEQYF.